The rows below give T cell receptor beta chains drawn from one sample of a study of siplizumab effects on memory and regulatory T cells. Profiled with immunoSEQ multiplex PCR; TCRdb holds only in-frame clones, not every one. The profile shows about 75,000 clones, 90% to 95% of them singletons. The sample taken for sequencing was CD8+ T cells sorted from blood. These receptors all stem from a human donor in good health. Both conserved end residues are part of each CDR3. Each record gives: V gene, J gene, CDR3 protein.

v_call: TRBV6-6
j_call: TRBJ1-1
cdr3_aa: CASSNPQTGNTEAFF

v_call: TRBV27
j_call: TRBJ1-4
cdr3_aa: CASSLLMTGGNEKLFF

v_call: TRBV6-4
j_call: TRBJ2-1
cdr3_aa: CASSDSIGGPKKNEQFF

v_call: TRBV9
j_call: TRBJ2-3
cdr3_aa: CASSGGEGSDTQYF

v_call: TRBV7-2
j_call: TRBJ2-5
cdr3_aa: CASSFLFGVETEQETQYF

v_call: TRBV27
j_call: TRBJ1-1
cdr3_aa: CASSLFRGVDTEAFF

v_call: TRBV9
j_call: TRBJ2-5
cdr3_aa: CASSTRTSGGSKQETQYF

v_call: TRBV9
j_call: TRBJ1-1
cdr3_aa: CASSVAVNTEAFF

v_call: TRBV4-2
j_call: TRBJ2-7
cdr3_aa: CASSQGSDEQYF

v_call: TRBV11-2
j_call: TRBJ2-7
cdr3_aa: CASSPGRGGYEQYF

v_call: TRBV6-6
j_call: TRBJ2-1
cdr3_aa: CASSVGGGPYNEQFF

v_call: TRBV11-3
j_call: TRBJ1-1
cdr3_aa: CASSLGQGGNTEAFF

v_call: TRBV19
j_call: TRBJ2-7
cdr3_aa: CASSTGYEQYF

v_call: TRBV5-6
j_call: TRBJ1-5
cdr3_aa: CASSFGQTNQPQHF

v_call: TRBV7-6
j_call: TRBJ1-1
cdr3_aa: CASSLGGGTGGARTEAFF

v_call: TRBV5-1
j_call: TRBJ2-3
cdr3_aa: CASSPERLGGMDTQYF

v_call: TRBV27
j_call: TRBJ2-2
cdr3_aa: CASSGILGLAGGPNTGELFF

v_call: TRBV11-3
j_call: TRBJ2-5
cdr3_aa: CASSLGWGLETQYF

v_call: TRBV10-2
j_call: TRBJ2-7
cdr3_aa: CASSELYEQYF

v_call: TRBV9
j_call: -
cdr3_aa: CASSVGSGVPLLDEQYF

v_call: TRBV7-6
j_call: TRBJ2-3
cdr3_aa: CASRAIAGPTDTQYF

v_call: TRBV29-1
j_call: TRBJ1-1
cdr3_aa: CSVGGGETEAFF

v_call: TRBV29-1
j_call: TRBJ1-2
cdr3_aa: CSVPGIYGYTF

v_call: TRBV7-9
j_call: TRBJ1-1
cdr3_aa: CASRGGTEAFF

v_call: TRBV19
j_call: TRBJ1-1
cdr3_aa: CASSIYTGGNTEAFF

v_call: TRBV9
j_call: TRBJ1-6
cdr3_aa: CASSDTGESPLHF

v_call: TRBV5-1
j_call: TRBJ2-7
cdr3_aa: CASSLEWATRGLYEQYF

v_call: TRBV9
j_call: TRBJ2-7
cdr3_aa: CASSVGGGTEQYF

v_call: TRBV28
j_call: TRBJ2-1
cdr3_aa: CASSSSALAGVGNEQFF

v_call: TRBV9
j_call: TRBJ1-4
cdr3_aa: CASSPGGLGNEKLFF

v_call: TRBV7-6
j_call: TRBJ2-3
cdr3_aa: CASRTGTSGGDTQYF

v_call: TRBV11-3
j_call: TRBJ2-1
cdr3_aa: CASSLTSGGAGNEQFF

v_call: TRBV27
j_call: TRBJ2-2
cdr3_aa: CASTGGGGIGELFF

v_call: TRBV7-6
j_call: TRBJ1-1
cdr3_aa: CASSFSSNTEAFF

v_call: TRBV27
j_call: TRBJ1-4
cdr3_aa: CASSLSGARNEKLFF

v_call: TRBV19
j_call: TRBJ2-5
cdr3_aa: CASSAGLTYQETQYF

v_call: TRBV15
j_call: TRBJ2-1
cdr3_aa: CATSRDRTVPNEQFF

v_call: TRBV7-9
j_call: TRBJ2-5
cdr3_aa: CASSWLGGVQETQYF

v_call: TRBV7-8
j_call: TRBJ2-7
cdr3_aa: CASMTSGGPGEQYF

v_call: TRBV4-2
j_call: TRBJ1-3
cdr3_aa: CASSQTQGSNTIYF

v_call: TRBV5-1
j_call: TRBJ2-7
cdr3_aa: CASSLYGGAEQYF

v_call: TRBV4-1
j_call: TRBJ2-5
cdr3_aa: CASSQAGGREETQYF

v_call: TRBV7-9
j_call: TRBJ1-2
cdr3_aa: CASTGTGGDGYTF

v_call: TRBV6-1
j_call: TRBJ2-3
cdr3_aa: CASSVGVAGPTDTQYF

v_call: TRBV2
j_call: TRBJ2-1
cdr3_aa: CASGRTGAFRDEQFF

v_call: TRBV9
j_call: TRBJ2-7
cdr3_aa: CASSPQEGYEQYF